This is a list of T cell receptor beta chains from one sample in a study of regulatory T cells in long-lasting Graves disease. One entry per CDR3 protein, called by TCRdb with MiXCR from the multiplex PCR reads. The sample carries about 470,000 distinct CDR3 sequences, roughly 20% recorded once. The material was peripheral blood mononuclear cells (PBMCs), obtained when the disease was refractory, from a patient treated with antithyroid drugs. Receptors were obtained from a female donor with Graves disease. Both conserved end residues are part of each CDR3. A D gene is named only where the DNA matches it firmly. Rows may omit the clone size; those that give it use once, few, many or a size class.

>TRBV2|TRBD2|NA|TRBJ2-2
CASSGFQLAGNTGELFF
TGTGCCAGCAGTGGTTTTCAACTAGCGGGGAACACCGGGGAGCTGTTTTTT
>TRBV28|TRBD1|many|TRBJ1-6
CASSLRQGYSPLHF
TGTGCCAGCAGTTTAAGACAGGGATATTCACCCCTCCACTTT
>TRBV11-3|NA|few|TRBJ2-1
CASSTNSWARQNEQFF
TGTGCCAGCAGCACCAACTCATGGGCTAGGCAGAATGAGCAGTTCTTC
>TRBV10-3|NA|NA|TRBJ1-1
CAIRSGSVNTEAFF
TGTGCCATCAGATCAGGGTCCGTGAACACTGAAGCTTTCTTT
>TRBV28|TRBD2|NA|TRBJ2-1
CASSLVSGSVHEQFF
TGTGCCAGCAGCCTGGTTAGCGGGAGCGTTCATGAGCAGTTCTTC
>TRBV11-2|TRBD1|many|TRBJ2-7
CASSSGTGDEQYF
TGTGCCAGCAGCTCCGGGACAGGGGACGAGCAGTACTTC
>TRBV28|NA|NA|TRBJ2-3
CASSFITWGVTQYF
TGTGCCAGCAGTTTCATCACTTGGGGGGTTACGCAGTATTTT
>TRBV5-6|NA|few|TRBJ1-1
CASSLSSGGTEAFF
TGTGCCAGCAGCTTGTCCTCTGGGGGCACTGAAGCTTTCTTT
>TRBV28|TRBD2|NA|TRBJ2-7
CASSWGTGLAGGDSYEQYF
TGTGCCAGCAGTTGGGGCACGGGACTAGCGGGAGGGGATTCCTACGAGCAGTACTTC
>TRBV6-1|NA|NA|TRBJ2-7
CASSVRGRTAHEQYF
TGTGCCAGCAGTGTTCGGGGGAGGACGGCCCACGAGCAGTACTTC
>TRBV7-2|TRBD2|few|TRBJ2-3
CASSLALGRENTDTQYF
TGTGCCAGCAGCTTAGCCTTAGGGCGGGAGAACACAGATACGCAGTATTTT
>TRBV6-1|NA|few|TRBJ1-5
CASKRGANQPQHF
TGTGCCAGTAAAAGGGGGGCCAATCAGCCCCAGCATTTT
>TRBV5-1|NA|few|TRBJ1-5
CASSLGGPANSNQPQHF
TGCGCCAGCAGCTTGGGCGGACCAGCTAATAGCAATCAGCCCCAGCATTTT
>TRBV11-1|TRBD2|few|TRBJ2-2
CASSLESGGNTGELFF
TGTGCCAGCAGCCTGGAGAGCGGGGGGAACACCGGGGAGCTGTTTTTT
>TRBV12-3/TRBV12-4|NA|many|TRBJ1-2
CASSFNDNPGDGYTF
TGTGCCAGCAGTTTCAACGATAATCCCGGGGATGGCTACACCTTC
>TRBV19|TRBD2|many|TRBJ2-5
CASSQASSGKETQYF
TGTGCCAGTAGCCAAGCGTCTAGCGGAAAAGAGACCCAGTACTTC
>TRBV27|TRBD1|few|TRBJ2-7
CASSLTGTGGYEQYF
TGTGCCAGCAGTTTAACCGGGACAGGCGGCTACGAGCAGTACTTC
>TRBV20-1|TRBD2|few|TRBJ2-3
CSAYSGRTDTQYF
TGCAGTGCTTATAGCGGGAGGACAGATACGCAGTATTTT
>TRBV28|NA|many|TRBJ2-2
CASSLYYTGELFF
TGTGCCAGCAGTTTATATTACACCGGGGAGCTGTTTTTT
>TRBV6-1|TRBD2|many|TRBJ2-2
CASSASGSLNTGELFF
TGTGCCAGCAGTGCTAGCGGGAGTTTAAACACCGGGGAGCTGTTTTTT
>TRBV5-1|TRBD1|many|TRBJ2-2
CASSLEGAHTGELFF
TGCGCCAGCAGCTTGGAGGGGGCGCACACCGGGGAGCTGTTTTTT
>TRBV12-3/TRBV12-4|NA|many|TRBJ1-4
CASSTGGEKLFF
TGTGCCAGCAGTACTGGGGGTGAAAAACTGTTTTTT
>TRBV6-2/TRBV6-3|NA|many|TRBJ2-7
CASSYSILGEQYF
TGTGCCAGCAGTTACTCGATTTTGGGGGAGCAGTACTTC
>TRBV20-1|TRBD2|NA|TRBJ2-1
CSASPGTSGIYNEQFF
TGCAGTGCTAGTCCCGGGACTAGCGGAATCTACAATGAGCAGTTCTTC
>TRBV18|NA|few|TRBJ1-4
CASSPKARQEYNEKLFF
TGTGCCAGCTCACCAAAGGCGAGGCAGGAGTATAATGAAAAACTGTTTTTT
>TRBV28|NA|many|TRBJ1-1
CASSSSDANTEAFF
TGTGCCAGCAGTTCCTCGGACGCGAACACTGAAGCTTTCTTT
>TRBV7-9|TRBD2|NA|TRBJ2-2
CASSPPSGSHAGELFF
TGTGCCAGCAGCCCCCCTAGCGGGAGTCACGCCGGGGAGCTGTTTTTT
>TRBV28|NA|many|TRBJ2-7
CASNLGTYEQYF
TGTGCCAGCAACCTGGGCACGTACGAGCAGTACTTC
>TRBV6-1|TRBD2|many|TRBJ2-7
CASSPTPPGTSSYEQYF
TGTGCCAGCAGTCCCACTCCACCCGGGACTAGCTCCTACGAGCAGTACTTC
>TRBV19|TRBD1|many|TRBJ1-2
CASSTGTGIYGYTF
TGTGCCAGTAGTACCGGGACAGGCATCTATGGCTACACCTTC
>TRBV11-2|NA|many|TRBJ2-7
CASSSRGKEQYF
TGTGCCAGCAGCTCACGGGGAAAGGAGCAGTACTTC
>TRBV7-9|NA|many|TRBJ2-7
CASSLAPRQADYEQYF
TGTGCCAGCAGCTTAGCGCCGAGGCAGGCGGATTACGAGCAGTACTTC
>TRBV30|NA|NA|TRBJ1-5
CAWTDNSNQPQHF
TGTGCCTGGACAGATAATAGCAATCAGCCCCAGCATTTT
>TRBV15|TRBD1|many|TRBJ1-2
CATSRGDRNYGYTF
TGTGCCACCAGCAGAGGGGACAGAAACTATGGCTACACCTTC
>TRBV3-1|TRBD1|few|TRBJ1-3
CASSRDRTSGNTIYF
TGTGCCAGCAGCCGGGACAGGACCTCTGGAAACACCATATATTTT
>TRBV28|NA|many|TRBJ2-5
CASKSRAYQETQYF
TGTGCCAGCAAATCCAGGGCGTACCAAGAGACCCAGTACTTC
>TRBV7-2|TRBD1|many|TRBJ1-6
CASWTGGMSSPLHF
TGTGCCAGTTGGACAGGGGGCATGAGTTCACCCCTCCACTTT
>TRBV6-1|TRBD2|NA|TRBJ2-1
CASRRLAGRDEQFF
TGTGCCAGCCGGAGACTAGCGGGAAGGGATGAGCAGTTCTTC
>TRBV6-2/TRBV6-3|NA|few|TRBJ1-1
CASSYLGRGRTEAFF
TGTGCCAGCAGTTATCTGGGTCGGGGGAGGACTGAAGCTTTCTTT
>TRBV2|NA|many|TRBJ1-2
CASSADVRFYGYTF
TGTGCCAGCAGTGCCGACGTACGGTTCTATGGCTACACCTTC
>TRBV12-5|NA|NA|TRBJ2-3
CASGLVGSLSTDTQYF
TGTGCTAGTGGTTTGGTTGGATCACTTAGCACAGATACGCAGTATTTT
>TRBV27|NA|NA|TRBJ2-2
CASSLNVGLDTGELLF
TGTGCCAGCAGTTTAAACGTGGGGCTCGACACCGGGGAGCTGCTTTTT